This is a list of T cell receptor beta chains from one sample in a study of T-cell reconstitution after alpha-beta-depleted transplantation in children. TCRdb independently ran MiXCR on the PCR reads; one entry per CDR3 protein. Among a few hundred thousand distinct CDR3 sequences, around 27% were seen once, and the ten largest hold under 45%. The sample in question was PBMCs, obtained before TCRalphabeta/CD19-depleted stem cell transplant. These receptors were taken from a boy under three years old with Wiskott-Aldrich syndrome, due to receive a stem cell transplant. CDR3s include the opening cysteine and the closing phenylalanine or tryptophan. The D gene is left open where the match is weak. Size is omitted from some rows. Given values are once, few, many or a class for expanded clones.

>-|TRBV5-1|TRBJ2-3|-
CASSRKDGALVTDTQYF
TGCGCCAGCAGCCGGAAGGATGGGGCCCTTGTCACAGATACGCAGTATTTT
>-|TRBV27|TRBJ2-7|-
CASSTPLGRGSYEQYF
TGTGCCAGCAGTACCCCGCTGGGGCGGGGATCCTACGAGCAGTACTTC
>-|TRBV12-3/TRBV12-4|TRBJ2-2|-
CASSLRWGAGTGELFF
TGTGCCAGCAGTTTGAGGTGGGGGGCTGGCACCGGGGAGCTGTTTTTT
>-|TRBV12-3/TRBV12-4|TRBJ2-1|few
CASSPGLLGGEQFF
TGTGCCAGCAGTCCGGGACTCCTCGGGGGTGAGCAGTTCTTC
>-|TRBV7-2|TRBJ2-7|few
CASSLWYGSTYEQYF
TGTGCCAGCAGCTTATGGTACGGGTCGACCTACGAGCAGTACTTC
>TRBD1|TRBV29-1|TRBJ2-7|few
CSVGQGPPSSYEQYF
TGCAGCGTCGGACAGGGGCCGCCTAGCTCCTACGAGCAGTACTTC
>-|TRBV5-1|TRBJ1-1|-
CASSTEQRYTEAFF
TGCGCCAGCAGCACGGAACAGCGTTACACTGAAGCTTTCTTT
>TRBD1|TRBV9|TRBJ2-1|-
CASSLRQGYNEQFF
TGTGCCAGCAGCTTGAGACAGGGATACAATGAGCAGTTCTTC
>-|TRBV7-2|TRBJ2-1|-
CASSRSDNHEQFF
TGTGCCAGCAGCCGGAGTGACAACCATGAGCAGTTCTTC
>TRBD2|TRBV5-1|TRBJ2-1|-
CASSLAGGSPHNEQFF
TGCGCCAGCAGCTTGGCCGGCGGGAGTCCCCACAATGAGCAGTTCTTC
>TRBD1|TRBV5-5|TRBJ2-1|few
CASSPGQGKAYNEQFF
TGTGCCAGCAGCCCAGGACAGGGAAAAGCCTACAATGAGCAGTTCTTC
>TRBD2|TRBV5-1|TRBJ2-1|-
CASSLSSGSVFGNEQFF
TGCGCCAGCAGCTTGTCCAGCGGGAGTGTTTTCGGGAATGAGCAGTTCTTC
>TRBD2|TRBV28|TRBJ2-5|few
CASRSFLAGTETQYF
TGTGCCAGCAGATCCTTCTTAGCGGGAACAGAGACCCAGTACTTC